The 21 T cell receptor beta chains below were found in one sample sequenced in a study of blood T cells in healthy people across ages. The authors ran a second PCR of roughly 6 to 12 cycles using a sample-barcoded 5' primer and a J-beta primer mix. TCRdb used MiXCR to reprocess the 5' RACE reads, holding one entry per CDR3 protein. This sample has some 920,000 distinct CDR3 sequences, with roughly 50% found just once. Sequencing used blood. Source of these receptors: a woman aged 55-75 years in good health.

The J gene is TRBJ2-7, the V gene TRBV28; 8 bases are a match to TRBD2. The length of the CDR3 is 13 residues. The germline V gene encodes CDR1 MDHEN and CDR2 SYDVKM. V shed 6 bases and J 4 bases; nucleotides not matched to a gene: 5. The CDR3 region is CASSCGRRYEQYF. The CDR3 bases are TGTGCCAGCAGCTGCGGGAGGCGATACGAGCAGTACTTC. Full variable domain (outside the CDR3, taken from reference TRBV28 and TRBJ2-7): DVKVTQSSRYLVKRTGEKVFLECVQDMDHENMFWYRQDPGLGLRLIYFSYDVKMKEKGDIPEGYSVSREKKERFSLILESASTNQTSMYLCASSCGRRYEQYFGPGTRLTVT.

This clonotype was recorded once. The V gene is TRBV5-1, the J gene TRBJ2-2, with 9 positions matching TRBD1. CDR1 is SGHRS, CDR2 YFSETQ, per germline. The CDR3 sequence is 18 residues long. V dropped 2 bases and J dropped 0; count of bases not matched to a gene: 8. The CDR3 nucleotides read TGCGCCAGCAGCTTCTGGGACAGGGATCCCGCGAACACCGGGGAGCTGTTTTTT. As protein: CASSFWDRDPANTGELFF.

This clonotype came up a few times. The chain recombines TRBV6-5 with TRBJ2-5, with 10 bases matching TRBD2. Germline V gene data show CDR1 as MNHEY and CDR2 as SVGAGI. V lost 5 bases to trimming and J lost 4 bases; unmatched junction nucleotides: 4. The CDR3 has 14 amino acids. As DNA, the CDR3 is TGTGCCAGCAGTGGACTAGCGGTCCCAGAGACCCAGTACTTC. It specifies CASSGLAVPETQYF.

This clonotype occurred a few times. V and J are TRBV12-3 or TRBV12-4 and TRBJ2-5; D assignment may be TRBD1 or TRBD2 (6 bases each). V lost 6 bases, J lost 5 bases, and 16 bases lay in between. The CDR3 extends over 14 amino acids. CDR3 nucleotides: TGTGCCAGCAGCCGTAACGGGGGCCGGGAGACCCAGTACTTC. Protein: CASSRNGGRETQYF.

This clonotype has ten or more counts. The chain couples TRBV2 to TRBJ1-6; D remains ambiguous. This CDR3 has 16 amino acids. Trimming took 4 bases from V and 7 from J, leaving 17 bases between them. Germline lookup yields CDR1 SNHLY and CDR2 FYNNEI. As DNA, the CDR3 is TGTGCCAGCAGTGTTAGGAGCTCTGCCTCGAATTCACCCCTCCACTTT. The encoded protein is CASSVRSSASNSPLHF. Full variable domain (remainder filled in from reference TRBV2 and TRBJ1-6): EPEVTQTPSHQVTQMGQEVILRCVPISNHLYFYWYRQILGQKVEFLVSFYNNEISEKSEIFDDQFSVERPDGSNFTLKIRSTKLEDSAMYFCASSVRSSASNSPLHFGNGTRLTVT.

This clonotype was picked up one time. This chain links TRBV2 with TRBJ2-5, with D perhaps being TRBD1 or TRBD2 (5 bases each). The CDR3 sequence is 14 residues long. CDR1 SNHLY and CDR2 FYNNEI come from the germline V gene. V lost 0 bases and J 13 bases, leaving 18 bases between the germline ends. Here the CDR3 DNA reads TGTGCCAGCAGTGAAGCGGGGAGACAGAACCCCTCGTACTTC. Amino acid sequence: CASSEAGRQNPSYF.

This clonotype was observed at least ten times. The CDR3 protein is CASSLAGLAGGRETQYF. The CDR3 nucleotides read TGTGCCAGCAGCTTAGCCGGACTAGCGGGAGGGCGAGAGACCCAGTACTTC. The chain couples TRBV7-8 to TRBJ2-5, with 15 bases identical to TRBD2. In germline, CDR1 is SGHVS, CDR2 FQNEAQ. Germline trimming cut 0 bases from V and 4 bases from J; bases unmatched to any gene: 3. This CDR3 has 17 residues.

The chain joins TRBV20-1 to TRBJ2-7, with 9 bases aligning to TRBD1. V lost 3 bases and J lost 7; bases outside the gene matches: 7. Per germline, CDR1 DFQATT and CDR2 SNEGSKA (reference sequence). The CDR3 spans 13 residues. The CDR3 loop is CSARTGGAWEQYF. CDR3 nucleotide sequence: TGCAGTGCTAGGACAGGGGGAGCCTGGGAGCAGTACTTC.

The chain carries TRBV28 and TRBJ2-3; D unclear. Germline V gene data show CDR1 as MDHEN and CDR2 as SYDVKM. The length of the CDR3 is 14 residues. The V end was cut by 8 bases, the J end by 6 bases, with 18 bases between. This chain's CDR3 is CASGSGPARDTQYF. The CDR3 DNA reads TGTGCCAGCGGTTCTGGGCCGGCACGTGATACGCAGTATTTT.

Worth noting for this clonotype: Germline is not matched at one junction end, which may reflect a read error. This sequence joins TRBV27 and TRBJ2-5; no clear D. Germline CDR1 MNHEY, CDR2 SMNVEV (reference sequence). The CDR3 runs 16 residues. DNA for the CDR3: TGTGCCAGCACACCCTACTCCCTTGGGTACCAACAGACCCAGTACTTC. Translated, it gives CASTPYSLGYQQTQYF.

This chain links TRBV25-1 with TRBJ2-7; D possibly corresponds to TRBD1 (6 bases). The ends were cut back, 2 bases at V and 2 bases at J, with 13 bases in the middle. This CDR3 has 15 residues. Germline V gene sequence: CDR1 MGHDK, CDR2 SYGVNS. The CDR3 nucleotides read TGTGCCAGCAGTGAAATCAGGGGATCCCCCTACGAGCAGTACTTC. Protein: CASSEIRGSPYEQYF.

The chain combines TRBV12-3 or TRBV12-4 with TRBJ2-7, with TRBD1 identical over 8 bases. The CDR3 spans 15 residues. V shed 6 bases and J 2 bases; nucleotides not matched to a gene: 9. This chain's CDR3 is CASSKQGTGTYEQYF. The CDR3 DNA reads as TGTGCCAGCAGCAAACAGGGGACAGGAACCTACGAGCAGTACTTC.

The rearrangement joins TRBV7-2 to TRBJ2-3, with 8 bases matching TRBD2. Germline assignment: CDR1 SGHTA and CDR2 FQGNSA. Unmatched junction bases numbered 2, after V lost 0 bases and J lost 3 bases. The CDR3 contains 15 residues. CDR3 bases: TGTGCCAGCAGCTTAGCCCCGGGGGGGACAGATACGCAGTATTTT. It yields the protein CASSLAPGGTDTQYF. Full variable domain (remainder filled in from reference TRBV7-2 and TRBJ2-3): GAGVSQSPSNKVTEKGKDVELRCDPISGHTALYWYRQSLGQGLEFLIYFQGNSAPDKSGLPSDRFSAERTGGSVSTLTIQRTQQEDSAVYLCASSLAPGGTDTQYFGPGTRLTVL.

This chain joins TRBV20-1 and TRBJ2-5, with TRBD2 matching 13 bases. The CDR3 contains 18 residues. Germline loops: CDR1 DFQATT, CDR2 SNEGSKA (reference sequence). The J segment lost 5 bases and the V segment lost 3 bases, leaving 15 bases of the junction unmatched. The CDR3 here is CSARDYATSGRREETQYF. CDR3 coding DNA: TGCAGTGCTAGGGACTACGCGACTAGCGGGAGGAGGGAGGAGACCCAGTACTTC.

The gene calls are TRBV5-4 and TRBJ2-7; 8 nucleotides line up with TRBD1. V dropped 5 bases and J dropped 6; count of bases not matched to a gene: 13. The germline CDR1 and CDR2 sequences are SGHNT and YYREEE (reference sequence). The CDR3 length is 15 residues. The CDR3 sequence is CASRRGQGDTGEQYF. CDR3 nucleotide sequence: TGTGCCAGCAGACGAGGACAGGGTGATACGGGCGAGCAGTACTTC.

This clonotype showed up just a few times. This chain connects TRBV7-9 to TRBJ2-7; D uncertain. V lost 1 base and J 2 bases, leaving 9 bases between the germline ends. The CDR3 contains 14 residues. From germline, CDR1 is SEHNR and CDR2 FQNEAQ (reference sequence). The CDR3 reads CASSLGGFAYEQYF. The CDR3 coding sequence is TGTGCCAGCAGCTTAGGCGGTTTCGCCTACGAGCAGTACTTC.

The table lists this clonotype with a few counts. The gene calls are TRBV12-3 or TRBV12-4 and TRBJ2-5; 7 positions match TRBD2. This CDR3 has 17 residues. Trimming at V came to 4 bases and at J to 1 base, leaving 12 bases not matched to a gene. Here the CDR3 DNA reads TGTGCCAGCAGTTGGGAGGGCGACGACTTAATCCAAGAGACCCAGTACTTC. This gives the protein CASSWEGDDLIQETQYF.

The chain employs TRBV3-1 and TRBJ1-6, with D unresolved. The CDR3 totals 14 residues. Germline CDR1 and CDR2: LGHDT and YNNKEL (reference sequence). Trimming took 2 bases from V and 4 from J, leaving 6 bases between them. This chain's CDR3 is CASSQSAYNSPLHF. The CDR3, as DNA: TGTGCCAGCAGCCAATCCGCTTATAATTCACCCCTCCACTTT.

The DNA of the CDR3 is TGTGCCAGCAGCCCTCCGCAGGGTTCCCTCTACGAGCAGTACTTC. This sequence encodes CASSPPQGSLYEQYF. V is TRBV3-1 and J is TRBJ2-7, with TRBD1 as a possible D gene (5 bases). Germline V CDR1 and CDR2: LGHDT, YNNKEL (reference sequence). With 4 bases removed from V and 3 bases from J, the gap between germline ends came to 16 bases. This CDR3 contains 15 residues.

The chain recombines TRBV12-3 or TRBV12-4 with TRBJ2-1; 10 positions match TRBD2. The CDR3 has 15 residues. The ends lost 7 bases at V and 9 bases at J; junction bases unmatched: 12. Here the CDR3 DNA reads TGTGCCAGCATCTTGCGAGCGGGAGGGCCAGGTGAGCAGTTCTTC. This sequence encodes CASILRAGGPGEQFF.

This clonotype has a handful of counts. An end of the junction does not agree with germline; a read error may underlie this. This chain joins TRBV24-1 and TRBJ2-4, with 11 nucleotides matching TRBD2. The closer fit of TRBJ2-7 to the DNA end suggests the J call may be wrong. The CDR3 has 17 residues. Looked up from germline, CDR1 is KGHDR and CDR2 is SFDVKD. The CDR3 DNA sequence: TGTGCCGCCAGTGATTGGGGGACTAGCGGAGGGACCTACGAGCAGTACTTC. This sequence encodes CAASDWGTSGGTYEQYF.